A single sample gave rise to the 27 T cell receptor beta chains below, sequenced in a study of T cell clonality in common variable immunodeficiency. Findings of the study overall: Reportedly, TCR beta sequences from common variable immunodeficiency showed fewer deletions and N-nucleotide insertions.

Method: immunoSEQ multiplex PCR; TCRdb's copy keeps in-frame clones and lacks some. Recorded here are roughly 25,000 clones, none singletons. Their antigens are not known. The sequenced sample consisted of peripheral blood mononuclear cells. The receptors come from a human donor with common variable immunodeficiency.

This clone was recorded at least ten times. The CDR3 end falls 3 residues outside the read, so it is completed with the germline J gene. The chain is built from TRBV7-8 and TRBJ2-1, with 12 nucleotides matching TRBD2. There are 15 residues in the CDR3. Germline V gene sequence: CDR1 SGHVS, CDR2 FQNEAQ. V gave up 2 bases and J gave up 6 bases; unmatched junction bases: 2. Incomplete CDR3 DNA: TGTGCCAGCAGCTTAACTAGCGGGGGGACCAATGAG. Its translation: CASSLTSGGTNE. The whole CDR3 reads CASSLTSGGTNEQFF.

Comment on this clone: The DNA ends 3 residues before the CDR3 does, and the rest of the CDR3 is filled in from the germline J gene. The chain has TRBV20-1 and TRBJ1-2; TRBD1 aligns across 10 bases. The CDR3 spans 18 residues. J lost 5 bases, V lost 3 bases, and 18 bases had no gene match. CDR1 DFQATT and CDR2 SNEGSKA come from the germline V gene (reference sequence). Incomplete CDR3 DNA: TGCAGTGCTAGGGCGTCACTGGGGACAGGGGCGGATCTTTATGGC. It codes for CSARASLGTGADLYG. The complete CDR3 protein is CSARASLGTGADLYGYTF.

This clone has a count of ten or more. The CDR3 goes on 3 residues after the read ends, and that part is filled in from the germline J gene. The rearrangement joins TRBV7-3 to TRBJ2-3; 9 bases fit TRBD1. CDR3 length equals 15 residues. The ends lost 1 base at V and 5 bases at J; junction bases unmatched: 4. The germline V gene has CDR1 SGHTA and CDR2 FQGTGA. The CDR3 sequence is CASSLKTGGEDTQYF. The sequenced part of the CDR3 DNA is TGTGCCAGCAGCTTAAAGACAGGGGGAGAAGATACG.

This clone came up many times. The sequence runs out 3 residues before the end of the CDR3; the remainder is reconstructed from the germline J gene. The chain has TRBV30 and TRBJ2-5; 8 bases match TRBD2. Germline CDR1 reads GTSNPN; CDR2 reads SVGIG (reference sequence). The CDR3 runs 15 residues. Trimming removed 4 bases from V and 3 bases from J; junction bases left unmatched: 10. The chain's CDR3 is CAWNMGGRNKETQYF. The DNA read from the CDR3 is TGTGCCTGGAACATGGGCGGGAGGAATAAAGAGACC. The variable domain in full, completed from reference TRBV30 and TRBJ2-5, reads SQTIHQWPATLVQPVGSPLSLECTVEGTSNPNLYWYRQAAGRGLQLLFYSVGIGQISSEVPQNLSASRPQDRQFILSSKKLLLSDSGFYLCAWNMGGRNKETQYFGPGTRLLVL.

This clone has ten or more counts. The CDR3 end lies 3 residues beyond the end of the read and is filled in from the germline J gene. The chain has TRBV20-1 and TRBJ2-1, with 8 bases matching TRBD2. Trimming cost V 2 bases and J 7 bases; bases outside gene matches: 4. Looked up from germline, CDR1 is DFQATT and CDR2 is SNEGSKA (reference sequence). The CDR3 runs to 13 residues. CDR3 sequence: CSARRGRNNEQFF. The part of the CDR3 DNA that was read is TGCAGTGCTAGACGCGGGAGGAATAATGAG.

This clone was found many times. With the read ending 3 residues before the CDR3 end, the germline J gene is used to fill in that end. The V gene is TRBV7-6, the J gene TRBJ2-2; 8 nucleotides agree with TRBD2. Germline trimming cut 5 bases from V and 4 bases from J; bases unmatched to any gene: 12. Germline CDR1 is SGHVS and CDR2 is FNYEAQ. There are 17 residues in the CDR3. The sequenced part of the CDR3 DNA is TGTGCCAGCAGCAGCGGGAGAGGGGAGGAGGGCACCGGGGAG. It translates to CASSSGRGEEGTGE. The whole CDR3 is CASSSGRGEEGTGELFF.

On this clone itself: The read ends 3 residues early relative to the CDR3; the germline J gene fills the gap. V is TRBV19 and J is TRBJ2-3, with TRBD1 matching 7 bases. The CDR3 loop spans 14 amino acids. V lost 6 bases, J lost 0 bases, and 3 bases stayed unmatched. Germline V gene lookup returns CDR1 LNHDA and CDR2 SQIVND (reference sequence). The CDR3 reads CASSRQGSTDTQYF. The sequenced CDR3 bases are TGTGCCAGTAGCCGACAGGGTAGCACAGATACG.

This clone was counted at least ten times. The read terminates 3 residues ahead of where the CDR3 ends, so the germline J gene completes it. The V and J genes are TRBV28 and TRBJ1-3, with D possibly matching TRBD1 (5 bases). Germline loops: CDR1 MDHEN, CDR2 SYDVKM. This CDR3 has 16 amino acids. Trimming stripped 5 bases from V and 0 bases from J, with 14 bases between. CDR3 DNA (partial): TGTGCCAGCAGTCCCCCAGGGCAGAGCTCTGGAAACACC. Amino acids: CASSPPGQSSGNT. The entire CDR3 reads CASSPPGQSSGNTIYF.

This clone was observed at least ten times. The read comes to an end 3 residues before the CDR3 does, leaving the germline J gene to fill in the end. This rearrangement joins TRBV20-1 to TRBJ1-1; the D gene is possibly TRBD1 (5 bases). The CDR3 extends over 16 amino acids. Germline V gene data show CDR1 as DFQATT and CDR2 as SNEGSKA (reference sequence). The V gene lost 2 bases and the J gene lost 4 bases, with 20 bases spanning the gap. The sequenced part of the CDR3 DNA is TGCAGTGCTAGATTCTGGCAGGGTAAAGGTTCCACTGAA. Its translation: CSARFWQGKGSTE. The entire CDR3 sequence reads CSARFWQGKGSTEAFF.

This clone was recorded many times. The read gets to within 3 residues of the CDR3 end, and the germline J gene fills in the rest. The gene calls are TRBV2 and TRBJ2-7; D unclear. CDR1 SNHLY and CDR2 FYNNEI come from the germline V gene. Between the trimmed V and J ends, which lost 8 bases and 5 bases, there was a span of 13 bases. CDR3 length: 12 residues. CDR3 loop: CASYDPGNEQYF. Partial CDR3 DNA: TGTGCCAGCTATGACCCAGGAAACGAG.

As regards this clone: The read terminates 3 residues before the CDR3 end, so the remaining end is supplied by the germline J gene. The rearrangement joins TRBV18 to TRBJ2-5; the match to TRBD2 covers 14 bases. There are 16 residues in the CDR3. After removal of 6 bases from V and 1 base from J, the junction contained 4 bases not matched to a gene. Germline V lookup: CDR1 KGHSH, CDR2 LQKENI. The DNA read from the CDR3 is TGTGCCAGCTCCCCCGGGACTAGCGGGGGCCAAGAGACC. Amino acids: CASSPGTSGGQET. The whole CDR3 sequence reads CASSPGTSGGQETQYF.

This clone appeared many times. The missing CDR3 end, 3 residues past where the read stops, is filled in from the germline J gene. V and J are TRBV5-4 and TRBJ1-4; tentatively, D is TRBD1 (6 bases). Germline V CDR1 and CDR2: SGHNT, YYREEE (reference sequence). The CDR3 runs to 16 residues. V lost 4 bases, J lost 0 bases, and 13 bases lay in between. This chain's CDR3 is CASSKVSGATNEKLFF. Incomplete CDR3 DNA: TGTGCCAGCAGCAAGGTCTCAGGGGCAACTAATGAAAAA.

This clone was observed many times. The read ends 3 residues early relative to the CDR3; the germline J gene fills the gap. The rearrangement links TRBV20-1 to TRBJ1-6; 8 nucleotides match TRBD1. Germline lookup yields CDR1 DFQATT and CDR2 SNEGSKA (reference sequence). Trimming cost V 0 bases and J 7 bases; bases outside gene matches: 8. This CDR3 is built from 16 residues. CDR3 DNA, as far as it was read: TGCAGTGCTAGAGATCCGGGGGACAGGACCAATTCACCC. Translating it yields CSARDPGDRTNSP. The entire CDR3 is CSARDPGDRTNSPLHF.

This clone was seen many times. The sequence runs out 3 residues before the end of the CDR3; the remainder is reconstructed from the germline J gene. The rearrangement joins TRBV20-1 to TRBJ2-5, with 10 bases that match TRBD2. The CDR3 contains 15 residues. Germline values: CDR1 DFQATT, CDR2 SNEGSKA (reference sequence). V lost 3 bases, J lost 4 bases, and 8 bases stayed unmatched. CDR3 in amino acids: CSARDTSGEGETQYF. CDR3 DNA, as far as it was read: TGCAGTGCTAGGGACACTAGCGGGGAAGGAGAGACC.

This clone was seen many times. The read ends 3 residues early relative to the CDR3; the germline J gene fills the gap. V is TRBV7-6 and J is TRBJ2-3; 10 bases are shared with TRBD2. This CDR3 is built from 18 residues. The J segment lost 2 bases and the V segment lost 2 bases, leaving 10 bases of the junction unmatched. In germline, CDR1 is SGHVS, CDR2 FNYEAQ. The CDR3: CASSLNVLAGEVTDTQYF. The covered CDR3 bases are TGTGCCAGCAGCTTAAATGTTCTAGCGGGGGAAGTCACAGATACG.

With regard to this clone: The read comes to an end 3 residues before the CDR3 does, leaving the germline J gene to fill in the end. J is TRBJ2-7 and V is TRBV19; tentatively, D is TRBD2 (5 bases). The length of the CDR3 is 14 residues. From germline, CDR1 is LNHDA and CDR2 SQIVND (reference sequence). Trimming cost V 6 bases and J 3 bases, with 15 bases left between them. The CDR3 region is CASSNIEGSYEQYF. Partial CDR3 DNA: TGTGCCAGTAGCAATATCGAGGGCAGCTACGAG.

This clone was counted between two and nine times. CDR3 bases read: TGTGCCAGCAGTGGAGGGCCCAGCTCCTACAATGAG. Translating it yields CASSGGPSSYNE. The entire CDR3 is CASSGGPSSYNEQFF. This chain connects TRBV6-1 to TRBJ2-1; D is perhaps TRBD2 (5 bases). The read ends 3 residues early relative to the CDR3; the germline J gene fills the gap. Germline V lookup: CDR1 MNHNS, CDR2 SASEGT. Trimming pared 4 bases from V and 0 bases from J, leaving 10 bases between. The CDR3 has 15 residues.

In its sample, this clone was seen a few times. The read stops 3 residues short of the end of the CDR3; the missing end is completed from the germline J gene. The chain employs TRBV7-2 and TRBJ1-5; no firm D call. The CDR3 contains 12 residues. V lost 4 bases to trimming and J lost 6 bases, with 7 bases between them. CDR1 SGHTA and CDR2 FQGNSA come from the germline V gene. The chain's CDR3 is CASSSLSQPQHF. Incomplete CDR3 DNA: TGTGCCAGCAGCTCCCTCTCTCAGCCC.

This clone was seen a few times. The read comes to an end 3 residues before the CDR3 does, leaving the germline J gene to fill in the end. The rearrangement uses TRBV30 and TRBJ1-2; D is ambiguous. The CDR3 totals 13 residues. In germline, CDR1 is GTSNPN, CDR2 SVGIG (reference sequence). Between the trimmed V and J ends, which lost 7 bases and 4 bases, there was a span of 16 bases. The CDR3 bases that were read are TGTGCCTCGACTAAGGACGTTCGCTATGGC. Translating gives CASTKDVRYG. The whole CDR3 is CASTKDVRYGYTF.

The chain's CDR3 is CASSLSPTNTGELFF. The sequenced CDR3 bases are TGTGCCAGCAGCTTATCGCCTACGAACACCGGGGAG. The chain couples TRBV7-2 to TRBJ2-2; D ambiguous. Coverage ceases 3 residues before the CDR3 finishes, and the germline J gene fills in the end. Germline V gives CDR1 SGHTA, CDR2 FQGNSA. Deletions cut 2 bases from V and 0 bases from J, with 7 bases between. The CDR3 has 15 residues. The full variable domain, its missing parts supplied by reference TRBV7-2 and TRBJ2-2, is GAGVSQSPSNKVTEKGKDVELRCDPISGHTALYWYRQSLGQGLEFLIYFQGNSAPDKSGLPSDRFSAERTGGSVSTLTIQRTQQEDSAVYLCASSLSPTNTGELFFGEGSRLTVL.

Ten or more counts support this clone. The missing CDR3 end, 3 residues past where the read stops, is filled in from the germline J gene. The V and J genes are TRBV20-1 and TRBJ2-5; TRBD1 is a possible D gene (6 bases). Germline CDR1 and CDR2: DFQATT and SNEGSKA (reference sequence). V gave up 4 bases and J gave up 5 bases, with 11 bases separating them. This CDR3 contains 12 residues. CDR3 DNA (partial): TGCAGTGCTACCGACAGGTCTGAGACC. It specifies CSATDRSET. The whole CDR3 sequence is CSATDRSETQYF.

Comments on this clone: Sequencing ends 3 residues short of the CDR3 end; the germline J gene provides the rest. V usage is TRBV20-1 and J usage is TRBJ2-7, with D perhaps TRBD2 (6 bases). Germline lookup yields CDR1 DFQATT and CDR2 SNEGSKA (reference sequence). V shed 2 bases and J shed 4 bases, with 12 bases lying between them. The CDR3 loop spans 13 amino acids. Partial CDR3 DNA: TGCAGTGCTAGACCGGGACTCGAGTACGAG. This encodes CSARPGLEYE. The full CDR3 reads CSARPGLEYEQYF.

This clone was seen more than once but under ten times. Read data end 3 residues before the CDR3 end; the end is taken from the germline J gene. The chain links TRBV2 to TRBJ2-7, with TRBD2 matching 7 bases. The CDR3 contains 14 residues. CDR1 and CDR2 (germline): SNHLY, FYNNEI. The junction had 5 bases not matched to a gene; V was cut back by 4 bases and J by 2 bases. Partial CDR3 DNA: TGTGCCAGCAGTGTAGGTGGGGGGGCCTACGAG. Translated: CASSVGGGAYE. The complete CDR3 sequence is CASSVGGGAYEQYF.

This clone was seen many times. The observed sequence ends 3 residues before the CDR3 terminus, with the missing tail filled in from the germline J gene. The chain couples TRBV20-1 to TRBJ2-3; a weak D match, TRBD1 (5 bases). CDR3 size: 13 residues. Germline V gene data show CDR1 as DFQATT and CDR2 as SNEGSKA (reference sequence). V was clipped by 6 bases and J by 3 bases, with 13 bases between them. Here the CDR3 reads CSAPSPGTDTQYF. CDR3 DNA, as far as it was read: TGCAGTGCCCCCTCCCCAGGGACAGATACG.

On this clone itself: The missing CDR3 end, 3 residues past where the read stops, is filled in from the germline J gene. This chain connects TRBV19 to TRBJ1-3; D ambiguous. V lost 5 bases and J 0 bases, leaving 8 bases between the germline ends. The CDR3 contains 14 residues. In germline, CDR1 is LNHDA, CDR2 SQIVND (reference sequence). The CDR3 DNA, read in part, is TGTGCCAGTAGTCAGGATTTCTCTGGAAACACC. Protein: CASSQDFSGNT. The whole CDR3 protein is CASSQDFSGNTIYF.

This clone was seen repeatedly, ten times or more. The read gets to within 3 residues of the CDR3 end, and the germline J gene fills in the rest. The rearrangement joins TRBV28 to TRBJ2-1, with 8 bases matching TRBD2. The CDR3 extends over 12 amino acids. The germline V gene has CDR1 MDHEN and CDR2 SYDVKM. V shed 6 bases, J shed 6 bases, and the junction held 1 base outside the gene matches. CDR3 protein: CASSLAGNEQFF. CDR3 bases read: TGTGCCAGCAGCCTAGCGGGCAATGAG.

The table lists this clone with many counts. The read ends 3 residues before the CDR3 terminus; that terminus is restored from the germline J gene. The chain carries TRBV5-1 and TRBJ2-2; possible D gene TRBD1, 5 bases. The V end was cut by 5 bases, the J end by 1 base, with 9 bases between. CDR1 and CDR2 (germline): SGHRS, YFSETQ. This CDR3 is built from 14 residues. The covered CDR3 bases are TGCGCCAGCAGGACAGAACTGAACACCGGGGAG. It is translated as CASRTELNTGE. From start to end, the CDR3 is CASRTELNTGELFF.